The 18 T cell receptor beta chains below all came from one sample that was sequenced in a study of shared clonotypes between healthy human individuals. The repertoire was sequenced with immunoSEQ multiplex PCR; TCRdb's copy has only in-frame clones and lacks some. This sample yields millions of clones, of which more than 90% are seen a single time; around 0.14% belongs to the top ten. The specimen sequenced was naive CD4+ T cells sorted from blood. The subset was: CD45RA+ positively selected. These receptors all come from a man aged 18 to 29 in good health.

This chain uses TRBV14 with TRBJ2-5; 9 nucleotides align to TRBD1. CDR3 length equals 16 residues. J lost 2 bases, V lost 3 bases, and 7 bases had no gene match. The germline V gene encodes CDR1 SGHDN and CDR2 FVKESK. The CDR3 DNA is TGTGCCAGCAGCCAGATCGGGGGACAGGGACAAGAGACCCAGTACTTC. It codes for CASSQIGGQGQETQYF.

This CDR3 is CASSSTGTPPHNEQFF. The CDR3 DNA sequence: TGTGCCAGTAGTTCCACGGGGACCCCGCCACACAATGAGCAGTTCTTC. This rearrangement joins TRBV19 to TRBJ2-1; D is tentatively TRBD1 or TRBD2 (5 bases each). This CDR3 has 16 residues. Germline V lookup: CDR1 LNHDA, CDR2 SQIVND (reference sequence). Trimming stripped 5 bases from V and 5 bases from J, with 19 bases between.

This clone has a single count. The germline gene is not matched at one end of the junction; a read error may be the cause. V gene TRBV5-3 combines with J gene TRBJ1-2; no reliable D call. TRBV5-3 is known as an ORF, though its function is uncertain. The CDR3 length is 13 residues. As DNA, the CDR3 is TGCGCCAGCAGCCAGGAGGCGGGCTATGGCTACACCTTC. Amino acid sequence: CASSQEAGYGYTF.

This chain links TRBV19 with TRBJ2-2; the D call may be TRBD1 or TRBD2 (6 bases each). Trimming removed 8 bases at V and 1 base at J, with 11 bases between. The CDR3 loop spans 14 amino acids. CDR1 LNHDA and CDR2 SQIVND come from the germline V gene (reference sequence). The CDR3: CASGGLKNTGELFF. As DNA, the CDR3 is TGTGCCAGTGGGGGGCTAAAGAACACCGGGGAGCTGTTTTTT.

The J gene is TRBJ1-2, the V gene TRBV7-3, with 10 bases lining up with TRBD1. The V segment lost 0 bases and the J segment 8 bases; nucleotides outside the gene matches: 3. The CDR3 spans 14 residues. Germline loops: CDR1 SGHTA, CDR2 FQGTGA. The DNA of the CDR3 is TGTGCCAGCAGCTTAACGGGACAGGGGATAGGCTACACCTTC. Protein: CASSLTGQGIGYTF.

V is TRBV2 and J is TRBJ2-3; maybe TRBD1 (7 bases). Germline CDR1 SNHLY, CDR2 FYNNEI. There are 14 residues in the CDR3. Trimming removed 8 bases from V and 4 bases from J, with 16 bases in between. The CDR3 DNA reads TGTGCCAGCTCATCTGCCAGGGGGGCAGATACGCAGTATTTT. This encodes CASSSARGADTQYF.

V usage is TRBV14 and J usage is TRBJ1-4; D gene unclear. The germline gives CDR1 SGHDN, CDR2 FVKESK. The CDR3 is made up of 16 amino acids. With 1 base removed from V and 5 bases from J, the gap between germline ends came to 14 bases. In DNA, the CDR3 is TGTGCCAGCAGCCAAGGTATCAGCAGCCTAAATGAAAAACTGTTTTTT. Protein: CASSQGISSLNEKLFF.

The rearrangement uses TRBV5-5 and TRBJ1-1, with a weak D call TRBD1 (6 bases). This CDR3 has 15 amino acids. Trimming shortened V by 2 bases and J by 1 base, and 12 bases separated the two germline ends. CDR1 is SGHKS, CDR2 YYEKEE, per germline (reference sequence). CDR3 nucleotide sequence: TGTGCCAGCAGCTTAGGGGGGAGAGAGAACACTGAAGCTTTCTTT. Translated: CASSLGGRENTEAFF.

The rearrangement uses TRBV25-1 and TRBJ1-4; the D gene is possibly TRBD1 (5 bases). The V and J ends lost 3 bases and 8 bases respectively, with 19 bases between them. The CDR3 consists of 16 residues. Germline V gene lookup returns CDR1 MGHDK and CDR2 SYGVNS. The DNA of the CDR3 is TGTGCCAGCAGTGACTCCGGCGGGGGGATTTGGGAAAAACTGTTTTTT. This gives the protein CASSDSGGGIWEKLFF.

The genes are TRBV7-8 and TRBJ2-5; a weak D match, TRBD2 (7 bases). Between the trimmed V and J ends, which lost 3 bases and 5 bases, there was a span of 16 bases. Germline V gives CDR1 SGHVS, CDR2 FQNEAQ. The CDR3 contains 15 residues. Here the CDR3 reads CASSLVGGGRETQYF. Here the CDR3 DNA reads TGTGCCAGCAGCTTGGTAGGGGGGGGCCGGGAGACCCAGTACTTC.

V usage is TRBV7-8 and J usage is TRBJ2-1; D is possibly TRBD2 (6 bases). This CDR3 region has 13 residues. CDR1 is SGHVS, CDR2 FQNEAQ, per germline. V dropped 1 base and J dropped 10 bases, with 11 bases sitting between them. CDR3 sequence (DNA): TGTGCCAGCAGCTTAGTTGGGGAGGCCGAGCAGTTCTTC. This sequence encodes CASSLVGEAEQFF.

This clone was found once. The gene calls are TRBV14 and TRBJ1-1; D might be TRBD1 (5 bases). Looked up from germline, CDR1 is SGHDN and CDR2 is FVKESK. With 2 bases removed from V and 0 bases from J, the gap between germline ends came to 13 bases. This CDR3 region has 16 residues. The CDR3 DNA follows: TGTGCCAGCAGCCAACTGACAGCCAACATGAACACTGAAGCTTTCTTT. It specifies CASSQLTANMNTEAFF.

The V and J genes are TRBV7-9 and TRBJ2-2, with 7 bases identical to TRBD1. CDR1 and CDR2 (germline): SEHNR, FQNEAQ (reference sequence). This CDR3 has 16 amino acids. V was pared by 7 bases and J by 1 base, with 9 bases of the junction left unmatched. The CDR3 region has the DNA TGTGCCAGCAATTTCGGCAGGACAGGGAACACCGGGGAGCTGTTTTTT. It codes for CASNFGRTGNTGELFF.

The chain couples TRBV18 to TRBJ1-2, with D possibly TRBD1 on 5 matching bases. Trimming shortened V by 1 base and J by 1 base, and 13 bases separated the two germline ends. The CDR3 runs 16 residues. Germline CDR1 and CDR2: KGHSH and LQKENI. The CDR3 DNA follows: TGTGCCAGCTCACCACTTGGGGACTCCTTTAACTATGGCTACACCTTC. It specifies CASSPLGDSFNYGYTF.

The genes are TRBV10-1 and TRBJ2-2, with TRBD2 matching 8 bases. CDR3 length equals 14 residues. Trimming took 2 bases from V and 4 from J; bases not matched to a gene: 0. Germline V gene sequence: CDR1 WNHNN, CDR2 SYGVQD (reference sequence). The CDR3: CASSERGGTGELFF. The CDR3 nucleotides read TGCGCCAGCAGTGAGCGGGGGGGCACCGGGGAGCTGTTTTTT.

CDR3 sequence: CASSLDRYRPYEQYF. CDR3 DNA sequence: TGTGCCAGCAGCTTAGATCGGTACAGACCCTACGAGCAGTACTTC. The gene calls are TRBV11-2 and TRBJ2-7; no clear D gene. The ends were cut back, 0 bases at V and 2 bases at J, with 11 bases in the middle. This CDR3 is built from 15 residues. Germline CDR1 reads SGHAT; CDR2 reads FQNNGV.

The V call is TRBV18, the J call TRBJ1-2, with 9 bases identical to TRBD1. This CDR3 has 15 residues. Germline CDR1 and CDR2: KGHSH and LQKENI. V lost 3 bases and J lost 5; bases outside the gene matches: 7. The chain's CDR3 is CASSPGDRVRYGYTF. DNA for the CDR3: TGTGCCAGCTCACCGGGGGACAGGGTGCGGTATGGCTACACCTTC.

CDR3 DNA: TGTGCCAGCTCACCGATAGGGACTGAAGCTTTCTTT. This gives the protein CASSPIGTEAFF. The gene calls are TRBV18 and TRBJ1-1; D is unresolved. Trimming removed 3 bases at V and 5 bases at J, with 7 bases between. There are 12 residues in the CDR3. Germline CDR1 reads KGHSH; CDR2 reads LQKENI.